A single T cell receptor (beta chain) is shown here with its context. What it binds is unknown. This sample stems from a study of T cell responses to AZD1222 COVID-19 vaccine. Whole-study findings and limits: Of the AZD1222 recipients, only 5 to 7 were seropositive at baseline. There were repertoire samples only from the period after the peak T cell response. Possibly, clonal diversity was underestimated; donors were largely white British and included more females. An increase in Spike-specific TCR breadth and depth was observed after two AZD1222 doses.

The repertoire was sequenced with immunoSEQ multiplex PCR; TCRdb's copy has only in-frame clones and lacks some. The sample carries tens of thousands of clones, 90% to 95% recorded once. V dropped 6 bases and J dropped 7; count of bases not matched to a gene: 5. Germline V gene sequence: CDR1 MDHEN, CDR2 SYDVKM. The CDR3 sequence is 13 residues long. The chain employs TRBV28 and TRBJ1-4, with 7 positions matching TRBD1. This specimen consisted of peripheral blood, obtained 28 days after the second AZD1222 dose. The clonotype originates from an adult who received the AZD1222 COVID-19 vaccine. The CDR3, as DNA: TGTGCCAGCAGCCTTGACAGGGTTGAAAAACTGTTTTTT. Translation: CASSLDRVEKLFF.